Shown below are 28 T cell receptor beta chains from a single sample sequenced in a study of control samples from healthy donors and cancer patients. TCRdb's table, derived via immunoSEQ multiplex PCR, lists solely in-frame clones and lacks some. The data show under 150,000 clones, with about 95% seen just once and around 3.6% held by the top ten. Sequencing input: blood. The receptors shown here come from a young man in good health.

This rearrangement joins TRBV9 to TRBJ1-3, with a weak D call TRBD1 (5 bases). The germline V gene encodes CDR1 SGDLS and CDR2 YYNGEE. V lost 3 bases to trimming and J lost 0 bases, with 10 bases between them. The length of the CDR3 is 15 residues. The CDR3 bases are TGTGCCAGCAGCGCGGGACCGAACTCTGGAAACACCATATATTTT. It specifies CASSAGPNSGNTIYF.

This chain links TRBV19 with TRBJ1-2; D is ambiguous. This CDR3 comprises 16 residues. V gave up 5 bases and J gave up 4 bases, with 20 bases separating them. CDR1 and CDR2 (germline): LNHDA, SQIVND (reference sequence). The CDR3 DNA reads TGTGCCAGTAGTCCCCGAGGAAGGTCGAGAGGCTATGGCTACACCTTC. Encoded protein: CASSPRGRSRGYGYTF. The full variable domain, in which reference TRBV19 and TRBJ1-2 provide the parts outside the CDR3, is DGGITQSPKYLFRKEGQNVTLSCEQNLNHDAMYWYRQDPGQGLRLIYYSQIVNDFQKGDIAEGYSVSREKKESFPLTVTSAQKNPTAFYLCASSPRGRSRGYGYTFGSGTRLTVV.

The chain employs TRBV6-4 and TRBJ2-3; TRBD2 matches at 7 bases. Germline values: CDR1 MRHNA, CDR2 SNTAGT. J lost 1 base, V lost 3 bases, and 1 base had no gene match. This CDR3 has 14 amino acids. CDR3: CASSEAGGTDTQYF. As DNA, the CDR3 is TGTGCCAGCAGTGAGGCGGGGGGCACAGATACGCAGTATTTT.

The rearrangement links TRBV9 to TRBJ1-2; possibly TRBD1 for D (5 bases). The CDR3 totals 13 residues. Between the trimmed V and J ends, which lost 4 bases and 4 bases, there was a span of 11 bases. Germline CDR1 and CDR2: SGDLS and YYNGEE. This CDR3 is CASSSGTPYGYTF. The CDR3 region has the DNA TGTGCCAGCAGCTCCGGGACTCCCTATGGCTACACCTTC.

The chain links TRBV9 to TRBJ2-5; 7 bases are shared with TRBD2. CDR1 and CDR2 (germline): SGDLS, YYNGEE. With 4 bases clipped from V and 1 base from J, the junction kept 7 bases outside the gene matches. The CDR3 covers 15 residues. The DNA for the CDR3 is TGTGCCAGCAGCTCCAGCGGGGCCCTCCAAGAGACCCAGTACTTC. Translation gives CASSSSGALQETQYF.

The DNA for the CDR3 is TGTGCCAGCAGCCCCCGCGGGACAGATAACTACGAGCAGTACTTC. The encoded protein is CASSPRGTDNYEQYF. This chain joins TRBV6-5 and TRBJ2-7; perhaps TRBD1 as D (7 bases). The CDR3 length is 15 residues. V was pared by 6 bases and J by 3 bases, with 18 bases between. In germline, CDR1 is MNHEY, CDR2 SVGAGI.

The chain joins TRBV5-6 to TRBJ1-1; no firm D call. The CDR3 sequence is 16 residues long. Germline CDR1 SGHDT, CDR2 YYEEEE. The ends were cut back, 2 bases at V and 0 bases at J, with 14 bases in the middle. The CDR3 here is CASSFRRSDMNTEAFF. The CDR3 nucleotides read TGTGCCAGCAGCTTCCGACGCTCCGACATGAACACTGAAGCTTTCTTT. Complete variable domain (other parts from reference TRBV5-6 and TRBJ1-1): DAGVTQSPTHLIKTRGQQVTLRCSPKSGHDTVSWYQQALGQGPQFIFQYYEEEERQRGNFPDRFSGHQFPNYSSELNVNALLLGDSALYLCASSFRRSDMNTEAFFGQGTRLTVV.

The chain joins TRBV5-1 to TRBJ1-1, with TRBD1 matching over 8 bases. Trimming cost V 0 bases and J 6 bases; bases outside gene matches: 4. The CDR3 runs 14 residues. Per the germline V gene, CDR1 is SGHRS and CDR2 is YFSETQ. The CDR3 DNA is TGCGCCAGCAGCTTGGGGACAGGGTTGGCTGAAGCTTTCTTT. Translation: CASSLGTGLAEAFF.

V gene TRBV5-5 combines with J gene TRBJ1-5; no definite D call. The CDR3 totals 15 residues. V shed 4 bases and J shed 0 bases, with 11 bases lying between them. In germline, CDR1 is SGHKS, CDR2 YYEKEE (reference sequence). DNA of the CDR3: TGTGCCAGCAGCCTAGCGATTTATAGCAATCAGCCCCAGCATTTT. Protein sequence: CASSLAIYSNQPQHF.

In its sample, this clone was seen once. The chain joins TRBV5-1 to TRBJ1-2; 11 bases match TRBD1. This CDR3 has 16 amino acids. Germline V gives CDR1 SGHRS, CDR2 YFSETQ. The ends lost 4 bases at V and 3 bases at J; junction bases unmatched: 8. The chain's CDR3 is CASSADRGRYDYGYTF. CDR3 nucleotide sequence: TGCGCCAGCAGCGCGGACAGGGGGCGGTATGACTATGGCTACACCTTC.

This chain uses TRBV13 with TRBJ2-3, with D perhaps given as TRBD1 or TRBD2 (6 bases each). The CDR3 spans 16 residues. Deletions cut 5 bases from V and 0 bases from J, with 15 bases between. CDR1 PRHDT and CDR2 FYEKMQ come from the germline V gene (reference sequence). The CDR3 sequence: CASSQTGATSTDTQYF. CDR3 bases: TGTGCCAGCAGCCAGACGGGGGCCACTAGCACAGATACGCAGTATTTT.

The rearrangement uses TRBV21-1 and TRBJ2-7. TRBV21-1 is shown as a pseudogene. The CDR3 contains 15 residues. The CDR3 bases are TGTGCCAGCAGCAAAGGCCCCTCGGGCCCCTACGAGCAGTACTTC. Translation gives CASSKGPSGPYEQYF.

As for this clone: One end of the junction does not line up with germline, which may come from a read error. The chain is built from TRBV7-7 and TRBJ2-7; no firm D call. Germline lookup yields CDR1 SSHAT and CDR2 FNYEAQ (reference sequence). CDR3 length: 15 amino acids. This CDR3 reads CASSLAPGDSYEQYF. The CDR3 nucleotides read TGTGCTAGCAGCTTAGCCCCAGGCGACTCATACGAGCAGTACTTC.

This clone has just one count. The chain has TRBV5-1 and TRBJ1-6, with D perhaps TRBD1 (5 bases). With 4 bases removed from V and 5 bases from J, the gap between germline ends came to 10 bases. The CDR3 is 14 amino acids. Germline values: CDR1 SGHRS, CDR2 YFSETQ. As DNA, the CDR3 is TGCGCCAGCAGCGTGGGACGGAATAATTCACCCCTCCACTTT. It translates to CASSVGRNNSPLHF.

CDR3: CAWSGIRNQETQYF. The CDR3 coding sequence is TGTGCCTGGAGTGGAATCAGAAATCAAGAGACCCAGTACTTC. The chain has TRBV30 and TRBJ2-5; D is unresolved. There are 14 residues in the CDR3. Trimming pared 1 base from V and 2 bases from J, leaving 11 bases between. In germline, CDR1 is GTSNPN, CDR2 SVGIG (reference sequence).

Here the CDR3 DNA reads TGTGCCAGCAGTGAACTGGGACAGGGGGCGGACGAGCAGTACTTC. Translated: CASSELGQGADEQYF. J is TRBJ2-7 and V is TRBV2, with 12 bases fitting TRBD1. Looked up from germline, CDR1 is SNHLY and CDR2 is FYNNEI. V lost 2 bases and J lost 5; bases outside the gene matches: 4. This CDR3 spans 15 amino acids.

The rearrangement uses TRBV5-1 and TRBJ1-1; the D is unclear. Germline loops: CDR1 SGHRS, CDR2 YFSETQ. The CDR3 has 14 amino acids. The V end was cut by 0 bases, the J end by 1 base, with 7 bases between. CDR3 coding DNA: TGCGCCAGCAGCTTGGTGGCAGGGAACACTGAAGCTTTCTTT. Translation gives CASSLVAGNTEAFF.

The CDR3 DNA is TGTGCCAGTAGTCAGACAGGGAATCAGCCCCAGCATTTT. Its protein product is CASSQTGNQPQHF. The chain joins TRBV19 to TRBJ1-5; 7 bases align to TRBD1. The CDR3 loop spans 13 amino acids. V lost 5 bases, J lost 4 bases, and 2 bases stayed unmatched. Germline V gene sequence: CDR1 LNHDA, CDR2 SQIVND (reference sequence).

The rearrangement uses TRBV6-6 and TRBJ1-5, with TRBD1 identical over 7 bases. The CDR3 has 15 residues. V lost 2 bases and J lost 9; bases outside the gene matches: 10. Germline-derived CDR1 and CDR2 are MNHNY and SVGAGI (reference sequence). The CDR3 loop reads CASSYGGGGEWPQHF. The CDR3 DNA reads TGTGCCAGCAGTTACGGAGGGGGCGGAGAATGGCCCCAGCATTTT.

Of note for this clone: This sample includes further DNA sequences coding for the same CDR3. J is TRBJ2-7 and V is TRBV7-9; no firm D call. The CDR3 contains 12 residues. Trimming shortened V by 1 base and J by 5 bases, and 6 bases separated the two germline ends. CDR1 SEHNR and CDR2 FQNEAQ come from the germline V gene (reference sequence). This CDR3 is CASSLVGDEQYF. In DNA, the CDR3 is TGTGCCAGCAGCTTAGTTGGGGACGAGCAGTACTTC.

The chain has TRBV7-9 and TRBJ1-2, with D perhaps matching TRBD1 (6 bases). V gave up 3 bases and J gave up 8 bases, with 19 bases separating them. CDR1 is SEHNR and CDR2 is FQNEAQ in the germline V gene (reference sequence). This CDR3 is built from 15 residues. The CDR3 DNA is TGTGCCAGCAGCTTCCCTCTCGGGACACTTCAAGGCTACACCTTC. This gives the protein CASSFPLGTLQGYTF.

This sequence joins TRBV19 and TRBJ1-5; TRBD1 agrees at 8 bases. CDR3 size: 17 residues. Germline-derived CDR1 and CDR2 are LNHDA and SQIVND (reference sequence). V was pared by 3 bases and J by 3 bases, with 10 bases of the junction left unmatched. As DNA, the CDR3 is TGTGCCAGTAGTATCCATCGGGACAGGCCGAACAATCAGCCCCAGCATTTT. Translating gives CASSIHRDRPNNQPQHF.

The chain links TRBV18 to TRBJ2-7; TRBD2 might be the D (6 bases). Per germline, CDR1 KGHSH and CDR2 LQKENI. The CDR3 is 16 residues long. Trimming removed 3 bases at V and 5 bases at J, with 20 bases between. The CDR3 nucleotides read TGTGCCAGCTCACCGCGCCCCGCGGGGAAATTCGACGAGCAGTACTTC. Protein sequence: CASSPRPAGKFDEQYF.

CDR3 residues: CASRAGTGNGYTF. CDR3 sequence (DNA): TGTGCCAGCAGGGCCGGGACAGGGAATGGCTACACCTTC. The V call is TRBV6-6, the J call TRBJ1-2, with 9 bases matching TRBD1. Trimming removed 6 bases from V and 6 bases from J; junction bases left unmatched: 5. The length of the CDR3 is 13 residues. CDR1 is MNHNY, CDR2 SVGAGI, per germline (reference sequence).

This chain connects TRBV18 to TRBJ1-1, with TRBD1 as a possible D gene (5 bases). Germline CDR1 is KGHSH and CDR2 is LQKENI. V was cut by 4 bases and J by 1 base, with 13 bases left in between. The CDR3 is made up of 15 amino acids. CDR3 sequence: CASSREGTPNTEAFF. For the CDR3, the DNA is TGTGCCAGCTCACGGGAAGGGACGCCGAACACTGAAGCTTTCTTT.

The CDR3 region has the DNA TGTGCCAGCAGCTTGTTTCAGATCAACTATGGCTACACCTTC. Translated, it gives CASSLFQINYGYTF. The rearrangement links TRBV5-6 to TRBJ1-2; D is ambiguous. The CDR3 totals 14 residues. Trimming removed 1 base at V and 2 bases at J, with 9 bases between. The germline gives CDR1 SGHDT, CDR2 YYEEEE.

The chain links TRBV10-2 to TRBJ2-7; no definite D call. V lost 2 bases to trimming and J lost 2 bases, with 13 bases between them. In germline, CDR1 is WSHSY, CDR2 SAAADI. The CDR3 spans 15 residues. The CDR3 DNA follows: TGCGCCAGCAGTGAGCCACTGGCCGTGACCTACGAGCAGTACTTC. This gives the protein CASSEPLAVTYEQYF.

This chain uses TRBV24-1 with TRBJ1-1, with TRBD1 matching over 8 bases. The CDR3 spans 17 residues. CDR1 is KGHDR and CDR2 is SFDVKD in the germline V gene. J lost 4 bases, V lost 10 bases, and 19 bases had no gene match. CDR3 nucleotides: TGTGCCACTGGACGCGAGACCCCGGGACAGGTCTTCACTGAAGCTTTCTTT. Amino acid sequence: CATGRETPGQVFTEAFF.